The rows below give T cell receptor beta chains drawn from one sample of a study of metastatic and nonmetastatic thyroid tumors. From the PCR reads, TCRdb re-called clones with MiXCR. The sample contains about 92,000 clones, about 16% of which appear only once. Sequencing input: blood. The receptors shown here come from a female donor with papillary thyroid cancer or a benign thyroid nodule (not recorded which). Some clones in this sample may be carry-over from other donors' samples. The CDR3 runs from the conserved cysteine through the conserved F or W. Fields, in order: clone size, V gene, D gene, J gene, CDR3 DNA, CDR3 protein. The D gene is left open where the match is weak. A row's size may be missing; if present it is once, few, many or a size class.

many	TRBV7-3	-	TRBJ1-1	TGTGCCAGCAGCTTAAGATCTCGGAACACTGAAGCTTTCTTT	CASSLRSRNTEAFF
many	TRBV24-1	-	TRBJ2-1	TGTGCCACCAGTGATTCTTTTGCGGGGAACCACAATGAGCAGTTCTTC	CATSDSFAGNHNEQFF
-	TRBV20-1	TRBD2	TRBJ2-3	TGCAGTGCTCGCGACCCTAGCGGGGAGTCCACAGATACGCAGTATTTT	CSARDPSGESTDTQYF
few	TRBV5-1	-	TRBJ1-5	TGCGCCAGCAGCTTGGCGGGGGGGGGCGGTCAGCCCCAGCATTTT	CASSLAGGGGQPQHF
many	TRBV3-1	-	TRBJ2-5	TGTGCCAGCAGCCAATCTTCGACGGGTGGAGAGACTCAGTACTTC	CASSQSSTGGETQYF
many	TRBV6-4	TRBD1	TRBJ2-3	TGTGCCAGCAGTGAGGGACAGGGGGCAGATACGCAGTATTTT	CASSEGQGADTQYF
-	TRBV15	-	TRBJ1-6	TGTGCCACCATCAGATATCCCCAGGGGATGGGATCACCCCTCCACTTT	CATIRYPQGMGSPLHF
many	TRBV3-1	-	TRBJ2-3	TGTGCCAGCAGCCAAGAATTTGGCAGGCGGGCGTATTTT	CASSQEFGRRAYF
many	TRBV20-1	TRBD2	TRBJ2-7	TGCAGTGCTAGTACTCTAGCGGGGGCCGCCTACGAGCAGTACTTC	CSASTLAGAAYEQYF
-	TRBV5-1	-	TRBJ2-7	TGCGCCAGCAGCTTGGAAGTGTTTGCCGGAAATGTCGAGCAGTACTTC	CASSLEVFAGNVEQYF
many	TRBV2	-	TRBJ2-3	TGTGCCAGCAAGACAGGCGGGCTCACAGATACGCAGTACTTT	CASKTGGLTDTQYF